The next 7 T cell receptor beta chains were all read from a single sample in a study of T cell changes during pregnancy in multiple sclerosis. Some clones are missing from TCRdb's copy, which holds only in-frame ones; the method was immunoSEQ multiplex PCR. The table lists approximately 60,000 clones, 92% of them singletons. Sample: peripheral blood, taken in the first trimester of pregnancy. The receptors derive from a female donor with multiple sclerosis, enrolled in a pregnancy study.

The chain links TRBV5-6 to TRBJ2-7; the match to TRBD1 covers 7 bases. The CDR3 is made up of 15 amino acids. Germline assignment: CDR1 SGHDT and CDR2 YYEEEE. Unmatched junction bases numbered 7, after V lost 4 bases and J lost 0 bases. CDR3 sequence (DNA): TGTGCCAGCAGCCTCCTCAGGACAGGCTCCTACGAGCAGTACTTC. It specifies CASSLLRTGSYEQYF.

The genes are TRBV19 and TRBJ1-1; perhaps TRBD1 as D (6 bases). Germline V CDR1 and CDR2: LNHDA, SQIVND (reference sequence). Trimming cost V 8 bases and J 5 bases, with 12 bases left between them. The CDR3 runs 12 residues. CDR3 bases: TGTGCCAGTCACAGGGTCTGGACTGAAGCTTTCTTT. This sequence encodes CASHRVWTEAFF.

The chain links TRBV6-4 to TRBJ2-1; 7 bases map to TRBD2. The CDR3 sequence is 17 residues long. J lost 5 bases, V lost 2 bases, and 12 bases had no gene match. In germline, CDR1 is MRHNA, CDR2 SNTAGT. The CDR3 loop reads CASSDRAGGSPNNEQFF. The CDR3 nucleotides are TGTGCCAGCAGTGACCGGGCGGGCGGGAGCCCCAACAATGAGCAGTTCTTC.

This chain uses TRBV5-6 with TRBJ2-1; D is ambiguous. The CDR3 is 15 amino acids. Trimming removed 0 bases from V and 4 bases from J, with 11 bases in between. From germline, CDR1 is SGHDT and CDR2 YYEEEE. Here the CDR3 reads CASSLDLGPYNEQFF. CDR3 DNA: TGTGCCAGCAGCTTGGATCTTGGCCCTTACAATGAGCAGTTCTTC.

This clone was observed a single time. The chain uses TRBV9 and TRBJ2-7; 11 bases agree with TRBD1. CDR1 is SGDLS, CDR2 YYNGEE, per germline. V shed 0 bases, J shed 4 bases, and the junction held 3 bases outside the gene matches. CDR3 length equals 15 residues. The CDR3: CASSVGGQGGYEQYF. CDR3 DNA sequence: TGTGCCAGCAGCGTAGGGGGACAGGGGGGATACGAGCAGTACTTC. Variable domain in full (rest from reference TRBV9 and TRBJ2-7): DSGVTQTPKHLITATGQRVTLRCSPRSGDLSVYWYQQSLDQGLQFLIQYYNGEERAKGNILERFSAQQFPDLHSELNLSSLELGDSALYFCASSVGGQGGYEQYFGPGTRLTVT.

This clone was found once. The gene calls are TRBV4-1 and TRBJ2-7, with 7 bases lining up with TRBD1. The germline gives CDR1 MGHRA, CDR2 YSYEKL. Trimming took 1 base from V and 3 from J; bases not matched to a gene: 3. CDR3 size: 14 residues. This CDR3 is CASSQGTGHYEQYF. The CDR3 DNA follows: TGCGCCAGCAGCCAAGGGACAGGACACTACGAGCAGTACTTC.

V usage is TRBV18 and J usage is TRBJ2-1, with D possibly being TRBD2 (6 bases). The CDR3 loop spans 17 amino acids. The germline V and J ends were trimmed by 1 base and 8 bases, with 21 bases remaining between them. The V gene's germline CDR1 is KGHSH and CDR2 LQKENI. The CDR3 spells CASSPLAWEVGIDEQFF. The CDR3 bases are TGTGCCAGCTCACCACTCGCTTGGGAGGTGGGGATCGATGAGCAGTTCTTC.